This T cell receptor (beta chain) stems from a study of cytomegalovirus exposure and HLA in healthy donors. This clone showed up just a few times. What it binds is not known. PCR amplification relied on 60 Vbeta primers (plus 13 Jbeta primers). Only in-frame clones appear in the TCRdb table, and some are missing; sequencing was by immunoSEQ multiplex PCR. This sample carries 200,000 to 250,000 clones, 65% to 90% of them seen once, and the ten largest clones take roughly 1.3%. Trimming stripped 4 bases from V and 8 bases from J, with 17 bases between. The length of the CDR3 is 14 residues. Germline values: CDR1 SNHLY, CDR2 FYNNEI. Whole-study results and caveats: Among immune exposure information, only CMV serostatus was available. For TCR beta chains, V- and J-gene trimming was later linked to a missense DCLRE1C variant.

This receptor was taken from a girl between 10 and 17 years old in good health and CMV-seronegative. The sequenced sample consisted of PBMCs. The rearrangement uses TRBV2 and TRBJ1-2; no clear D. CDR3 coding DNA: TGTGCCAGCAGTGTGTCGGCTTTAGCTTGGGGCTACACCTTC. This encodes CASSVSALAWGYTF. Combining the CDR3 with reference TRBV2 and TRBJ1-2 gives the whole variable domain EPEVTQTPSHQVTQMGQEVILRCVPISNHLYFYWYRQILGQKVEFLVSFYNNEISEKSEIFDDQFSVERPDGSNFTLKIRSTKLEDSAMYFCASSVSALAWGYTFGSGTRLTVV.